Following are 21 T cell receptor beta chains from one sample sequenced in a study of T-cell memory formation after mild COVID-19. TCRdb used MiXCR to reprocess the 5' RACE reads, holding one entry per CDR3 protein. This table holds approximately 170,000 distinct CDR3 sequences, over 10% found once. The sequencing input was PBMCs or a T cell subset sorted from them (not recorded which). The receptors come from a man younger than 35 who had mild COVID-19 (a few samples of this study predate the infection). Cell type and time point are not known.

This clonotype was detected a few times. J is TRBJ1-2 and V is TRBV7-2; D is ambiguous. The CDR3 is 13 amino acids. CDR1 is SGHTA and CDR2 is FQGNSA in the germline V gene. The V end lost 0 bases, the J end lost 7 bases, and 9 bases lay between the germline ends. CDR3 nucleotide sequence: TGTGCCAGCAGCTTAGCAACAGTAGTTGGCTACACCTTC. This gives the protein CASSLATVVGYTF.

The chain joins TRBV7-9 to TRBJ1-4; D ambiguous. Trimming shortened V by 2 bases and J by 4 bases, and 11 bases separated the two germline ends. The CDR3 has 15 amino acids. Per the germline V gene, CDR1 is SEHNR and CDR2 is FQNEAQ (reference sequence). The CDR3 DNA follows: TGTGCCAGCAGCTTATTCCAAAGCCGTAATGAAAAACTGTTTTTT. Its translation is CASSLFQSRNEKLFF. Full variable domain (missing parts from reference TRBV7-9 and TRBJ1-4): DTGVSQNPRHKITKRGQNVTFRCDPISEHNRLYWYRQTLGQGPEFLTYFQNEAQLEKSRLLSDRFSAERPKGSFSTLEIQRTEQGDSAMYLCASSLFQSRNEKLFFGSGTQLSVL.

Ten or more counts support this clonotype. The chain has TRBV7-3 and TRBJ2-2; the match to TRBD2 covers 7 bases. This CDR3 spans 17 amino acids. Germline CDR1 and CDR2: SGHTA and FQGTGA. V dropped 5 bases and J dropped 2; count of bases not matched to a gene: 11. CDR3 protein: CASSDGRGTTNTGELFF. The CDR3 DNA sequence: TGTGCCAGCAGCGACGGACGAGGGACTACCAACACCGGGGAGCTGTTTTTT.

This clonotype was counted only a few times. The chain has TRBV7-3 and TRBJ2-1; 8 nucleotides line up with TRBD1. The V and J ends lost 3 bases and 6 bases, in that order; junction bases with no gene match: 7. Germline V gene data show CDR1 as SGHTA and CDR2 as FQGTGA. This CDR3 has 15 amino acids. The DNA for the CDR3 is TGTGCCAGCAGCTTCACAGGGGGATTAGGCAATGAGCAGTTCTTC. Encoded protein: CASSFTGGLGNEQFF.

The chain combines TRBV5-6 with TRBJ1-1; no firm D call. With 5 bases removed from V and 8 bases from J, the gap between germline ends came to 16 bases. This CDR3 has 13 residues. CDR1 SGHDT and CDR2 YYEEEE come from the germline V gene. CDR3 in amino acids: CASSQTREGEAFF. The CDR3 DNA reads TGTGCCAGCAGTCAGACAAGGGAAGGGGAAGCTTTCTTT.

In its sample, this clonotype was seen a few times. The chain employs TRBV4-3 and TRBJ1-2; D remains ambiguous. CDR3 length: 12 residues. The germline V gene has CDR1 LGHNA and CDR2 YSLEER. V was shortened by 3 bases and J by 2 bases, with 4 bases between the two germline ends. The CDR3 DNA reads as TGCGCCAGCAGCCAGAACAACTATGGCTACACCTTC. Encoded protein: CASSQNNYGYTF.

This chain links TRBV28 with TRBJ1-5, with a possible D match to TRBD1 (6 bases). The V end was cut by 6 bases, the J end by 6 bases, with 12 bases between. Germline loops: CDR1 MDHEN, CDR2 SYDVKM. The CDR3 length is 13 residues. The CDR3 DNA is TGTGCCAGCAGAGCTACAGGGCCTCAGCCCCAGCATTTT. Protein: CASRATGPQPQHF.

The table lists this clonotype with a few counts. CDR3 loop: CASSLESSRDTEAFF. Here the CDR3 DNA reads TGTGCCAGCAGCTTAGAATCGTCCAGGGACACTGAAGCTTTCTTT. This chain joins TRBV7-9 and TRBJ1-1; D perhaps matches TRBD1 (5 bases). Trimming left V 1 base short and J 3 bases short, with 12 bases between. CDR1 is SEHNR, CDR2 FQNEAQ, per germline (reference sequence). The CDR3 extends over 15 amino acids.

The chain uses TRBV27 and TRBJ2-6; weak D call: TRBD1 (6 bases). Germline CDR1 MNHEY, CDR2 SMNVEV (reference sequence). With 5 bases removed from V and 4 bases from J, the gap between germline ends came to 9 bases. CDR3 length: 14 residues. In DNA form, the CDR3 reads TGTGCCAGCAGTCAGGGGTCGGGGGCCAACGTCCTGACTTTC. Its protein product is CASSQGSGANVLTF.

The rearrangement links TRBV7-2 to TRBJ1-2; unclear D gene. Trimming pared 3 bases from V and 0 bases from J, leaving 8 bases between. This CDR3 is built from 14 residues. The germline CDR1 and CDR2 sequences are SGHTA and FQGNSA. As DNA, the CDR3 is TGTGCCAGCAGCTTGATGACACCTAACTATGGCTACACCTTC. Protein sequence: CASSLMTPNYGYTF. The full variable domain, its missing parts supplied by reference TRBV7-2 and TRBJ1-2, is GAGVSQSPSNKVTEKGKDVELRCDPISGHTALYWYRQSLGQGLEFLIYFQGNSAPDKSGLPSDRFSAERTGGSVSTLTIQRTQQEDSAVYLCASSLMTPNYGYTFGSGTRLTVV.

This clonotype was counted only a few times. The chain is built from TRBV9 and TRBJ2-5; 8 bases match TRBD2. Trimming took 0 bases from V and 7 from J; bases not matched to a gene: 8. Germline V gene sequence: CDR1 SGDLS, CDR2 YYNGEE. The CDR3 is 15 amino acids. CDR3 nucleotides: TGTGCCAGCAGCGTAGCCGGGGAGAGCGGGGGGACCCAGTACTTC. Its translation is CASSVAGESGGTQYF. The entire variable domain, with the rest obtained from reference TRBV9 and TRBJ2-5, is as follows: DSGVTQTPKHLITATGQRVTLRCSPRSGDLSVYWYQQSLDQGLQFLIQYYNGEERAKGNILERFSAQQFPDLHSELNLSSLELGDSALYFCASSVAGESGGTQYFGPGTRLLVL.

This clonotype appeared a few times. This sequence joins TRBV20-1 and TRBJ2-5; tentative D call: TRBD2 (6 bases). Germline V gene data show CDR1 as DFQATT and CDR2 as SNEGSKA (reference sequence). The CDR3 extends over 15 amino acids. The V gene lost 3 bases and the J gene lost 5 bases, with 19 bases spanning the gap. The chain's CDR3 is CSASAPTRVVETQYF. The CDR3 nucleotides are TGCAGTGCTAGCGCCCCGACTAGGGTCGTGGAGACCCAGTACTTC.

The chain combines TRBV6-2 or TRBV6-3 with TRBJ1-5; D is possibly TRBD1 (5 bases). This CDR3 has 16 amino acids. V was trimmed by 4 bases and J by 1 base, leaving 14 bases between them. Germline V CDR1 and CDR2: MNHEY, SVGEGT. The CDR3 loop reads CASSSSGFRSNQPQHF. As DNA, the CDR3 is TGTGCCAGCAGTTCCTCAGGGTTTCGGAGCAATCAGCCCCAGCATTTT.

This clonotype occurred many times. The chain combines TRBV20-1 with TRBJ2-6, with D hard to call. The CDR3 consists of 11 residues. V was clipped by 5 bases and J by 3 bases, with 2 bases between them. Germline-derived CDR1 and CDR2 are DFQATT and SNEGSKA (reference sequence). The CDR3 coding sequence is TGCAGTGCTGGTGGGGCCAACGTCCTGACTTTC. Translating gives CSAGGANVLTF.

This clonotype was recorded only once. The chain links TRBV6-6 to TRBJ1-2; TRBD1 matches 9 bases. Germline values: CDR1 MNHNY, CDR2 SVGAGI (reference sequence). V dropped 2 bases and J dropped 8; count of bases not matched to a gene: 3. The length of the CDR3 is 13 residues. The CDR3 protein is CASSYGTGQGYTF. Written as DNA, the CDR3 is TGTGCCAGCAGTTACGGGACAGGGCAAGGCTACACCTTC.

The DNA of the CDR3 is TGTGCCAGCAGCTCGGACGGAATCAATCAGCCCCAGCATTTT. Translation gives CASSSDGINQPQHF. This sequence joins TRBV7-2 and TRBJ1-5; D not certain. The CDR3 has 14 residues. V dropped 4 bases and J dropped 3 bases, with 10 bases sitting between them. CDR1 is SGHTA, CDR2 FQGNSA, per germline.

This clonotype turned up a few times. The CDR3 region has the DNA TGTGCCAGCAGCTTAGCGGGCGGCCGGTCCGGGGAGCTGTTTTTT. Amino acid sequence: CASSLAGGRSGELFF. This chain joins TRBV11-1 and TRBJ2-2; D is unclear. Trimming removed 0 bases from V and 6 bases from J, with 11 bases in between. This CDR3 spans 15 amino acids. The V gene's germline CDR1 is SGHAT and CDR2 FQDESV (reference sequence).

This clonotype was found a few times. The CDR3 region is CSARSDRDTEAFF. For the CDR3, the DNA is TGCAGTGCCCGCAGTGACAGGGACACTGAAGCTTTCTTT. The chain employs TRBV20-1 and TRBJ1-1, with TRBD1 identical over 7 bases. The CDR3 runs 13 residues. From germline, CDR1 is DFQATT and CDR2 SNEGSKA (reference sequence). V lost 6 bases, J lost 3 bases, and 7 bases stayed unmatched.

The V and J genes are TRBV20-1 and TRBJ1-5; 9 bases line up with TRBD1. V dropped 1 base and J dropped 6; count of bases not matched to a gene: 10. CDR1 is DFQATT and CDR2 is SNEGSKA in the germline V gene (reference sequence). The CDR3 loop spans 16 amino acids. The CDR3 sequence is CSARVFGGTGPQPQHF. CDR3 DNA: TGCAGTGCTAGAGTTTTCGGTGGGACAGGGCCTCAGCCCCAGCATTTT.

This clonotype was seen only a few times. The genes are TRBV11-2 and TRBJ2-5; D unclear. Germline CDR1 is SGHAT and CDR2 is FQNNGV. V was trimmed by 5 bases and J by 3 bases, leaving 13 bases between them. The CDR3 is 14 residues long. The DNA of the CDR3 is TGTGCCAGCAGCACCCGGACCGGAAAAGAGACCCAGTACTTC. It codes for CASSTRTGKETQYF.

J is TRBJ2-7 and V is TRBV6-2 or TRBV6-3, with TRBD1 matching 11 bases. Germline V lookup: CDR1 MNHEY, CDR2 SVGEGT. Unmatched junction bases numbered 10, after V lost 7 bases and J lost 5 bases. This CDR3 region has 15 residues. CDR3 region: CASNPSGQGVDEQYF. The CDR3 nucleotides read TGTGCCAGCAACCCGTCGGGACAGGGGGTAGACGAGCAGTACTTC.